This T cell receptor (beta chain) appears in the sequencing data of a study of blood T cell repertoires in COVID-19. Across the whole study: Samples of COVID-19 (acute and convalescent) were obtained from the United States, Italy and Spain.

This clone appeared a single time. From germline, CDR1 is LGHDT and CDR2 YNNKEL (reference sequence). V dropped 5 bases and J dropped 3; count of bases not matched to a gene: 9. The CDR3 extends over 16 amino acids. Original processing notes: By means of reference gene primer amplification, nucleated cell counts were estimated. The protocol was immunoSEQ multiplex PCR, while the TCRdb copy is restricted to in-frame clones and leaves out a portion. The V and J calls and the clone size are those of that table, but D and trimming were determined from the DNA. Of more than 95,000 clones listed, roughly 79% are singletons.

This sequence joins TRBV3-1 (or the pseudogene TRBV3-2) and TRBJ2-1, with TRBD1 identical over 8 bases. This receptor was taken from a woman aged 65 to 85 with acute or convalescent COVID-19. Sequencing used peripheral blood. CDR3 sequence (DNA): TGTGCCAGCAGCTCTTCTGACAGGGGACACTACAATGAGCAGTTCTTC. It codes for CASSSSDRGHYNEQFF.